Each of the 24 T cell receptor beta chains below was sequenced from the same sample in a study of blood T cell repertoires in COVID-19. Profiled with immunoSEQ multiplex PCR; TCRdb holds only in-frame clones, not every one. The repertoire includes more than 300,000 clones, about 90% of them detected once, and around 6% sits in the top ten. The source material was peripheral blood. The receptor set was obtained from a man aged 18 to 29 who had recovered from COVID-19.

The chain couples TRBV5-1 to TRBJ1-2, with 7 bases fitting TRBD1. CDR1 and CDR2 (germline): SGHRS, YFSETQ. Trimming cost V 2 bases and J 4 bases; bases outside gene matches: 5. The CDR3 extends over 14 amino acids. CDR3 amino acids: CASSFVAGGYGYTF. The DNA for the CDR3 is TGCGCCAGCAGCTTCGTTGCAGGGGGCTATGGCTACACCTTC.

This rearrangement joins TRBV6-2 or TRBV6-3 to TRBJ1-2; D may be TRBD1 (6 bases). The CDR3 has 23 amino acids. V dropped 6 bases and J dropped 0 bases, with 38 bases sitting between them. In germline, CDR1 is MNHEY, CDR2 SVGEGT. CDR3 protein: CASSPGPFFSRIQETGTNYGYTF. CDR3 DNA sequence: TGTGCCAGCAGCCCAGGTCCCTTCTTTTCGCGCATCCAAGAAACAGGGACTAACTATGGCTACACCTTC.

The rearrangement links TRBV27 to TRBJ1-1; D not certain. Trimming shortened V by 5 bases and J by 0 bases, and 13 bases separated the two germline ends. Germline V gene sequence: CDR1 MNHEY, CDR2 SMNVEV (reference sequence). This CDR3 is 15 amino acids long. The CDR3: CASSILGGLNTEAFF. The CDR3 DNA sequence: TGTGCCAGCAGTATCCTCGGAGGGTTGAACACTGAAGCTTTCTTT.

Here the CDR3 reads CASSLDIKGYTF. In DNA form, the CDR3 reads TGTGCCAGCAGCTTAGACATCAAAGGCTACACCTTC. The V gene is TRBV7-9, the J gene TRBJ1-2; D gene unclear. Germline lookup yields CDR1 SEHNR and CDR2 FQNEAQ (reference sequence). The V end lost 1 base, the J end lost 8 bases, and 8 bases lay between the germline ends. This CDR3 contains 12 residues.

With respect to this clone: This specimen includes other DNA sequences encoding the same CDR3. V gene TRBV2 combines with J gene TRBJ2-2; the D gene is possibly TRBD2 (6 bases). CDR1 SNHLY and CDR2 FYNNEI come from the germline V gene. Trimming cost V 3 bases and J 0 bases, with 8 bases left between them. The CDR3 is 15 residues long. This CDR3 reads CASSDPGANTGELFF. The CDR3 DNA follows: TGTGCCAGCAGTGACCCGGGGGCGAACACCGGGGAGCTGTTTTTT. Variable domain in full (rest from reference TRBV2 and TRBJ2-2): EPEVTQTPSHQVTQMGQEVILRCVPISNHLYFYWYRQILGQKVEFLVSFYNNEISEKSEIFDDQFSVERPDGSNFTLKIRSTKLEDSAMYFCASSDPGANTGELFFGEGSRLTVL.

The chain uses TRBV3-1 (or the pseudogene TRBV3-2) and TRBJ2-7, with D possibly matching TRBD1 (6 bases). Germline-derived CDR1 and CDR2 are LGHDT and YNNKEL (reference sequence). V lost 4 bases and J lost 1, with 17 bases in between. The CDR3 is 16 residues long. CDR3 amino acids: CASSPGTGHPSYEQYF. In DNA form, the CDR3 reads TGTGCCAGCAGCCCGGGCACGGGACACCCATCCTACGAGCAGTACTTC.

On this clone itself: Other DNA sequences in the sample encode the same CDR3. The chain carries TRBV27 and TRBJ2-7; 9 bases fit TRBD2. The germline CDR1 and CDR2 sequences are MNHEY and SMNVEV (reference sequence). Trimming removed 2 bases from V and 4 bases from J; junction bases left unmatched: 6. CDR3 length: 15 residues. The CDR3 sequence: CASSLTLAGLYEQYF. The CDR3 DNA is TGTGCCAGCAGTTTAACCCTAGCGGGACTTTACGAGCAGTACTTC.

V and J are TRBV19 and TRBJ2-3; no firm D call. CDR3 size: 13 residues. Germline CDR1 is LNHDA and CDR2 is SQIVND (reference sequence). With 4 bases removed from V and 7 bases from J, the gap between germline ends came to 12 bases. For the CDR3, the DNA is TGTGCCAGTAGTACACCCAGCGCGCATACGCAGTATTTT. Amino acid sequence: CASSTPSAHTQYF.

V is TRBV12-3 or TRBV12-4 and J is TRBJ1-2, with a possible D match to TRBD1 (5 bases). This CDR3 is built from 13 residues. V gave up 5 bases and J gave up 4 bases, with 11 bases separating them. The CDR3 DNA is TGTGCCAGCAGTAGGGGCCTCCTCTATGGCTACACCTTC. As protein: CASSRGLLYGYTF.

V is TRBV5-1 and J is TRBJ2-2, with 8 bases matching TRBD1. V shed 6 bases and J 7 bases; nucleotides not matched to a gene: 5. The CDR3 sequence is 13 residues long. CDR1 is SGHRS, CDR2 YFSETQ, per germline. The CDR3 sequence: CASTDRANGELFF. The CDR3 DNA follows: TGCGCCAGCACGGACAGGGCTAACGGGGAGCTGTTTTTT.

This clone was observed a handful of times. This chain joins TRBV18 and TRBJ1-1; 9 bases match TRBD1. With 3 bases clipped from V and 1 base from J, the junction kept 3 bases outside the gene matches. The CDR3 loop spans 15 amino acids. The germline V gene has CDR1 KGHSH and CDR2 LQKENI. Here the CDR3 DNA reads TGTGCCAGCTCACCGTCGGGACAGGGGAACACTGAAGCTTTCTTT. Translation: CASSPSGQGNTEAFF.

This clone was picked up many times. V and J are TRBV5-6 and TRBJ1-2; no clear D. Deletions cut 2 bases from V and 8 bases from J, with 13 bases between. The CDR3 runs 13 residues. The V gene's germline CDR1 is SGHDT and CDR2 YYEEEE. For the CDR3, the DNA is TGTGCCAGCAGCTTAGCCGGGGATAGAGGCTACACCTTC. Translation: CASSLAGDRGYTF.

The J gene is TRBJ1-2, the V gene TRBV7-2; D unclear. This CDR3 region has 11 residues. The germline V gene has CDR1 SGHTA and CDR2 FQGNSA. The V and J ends lost 6 bases and 5 bases respectively, with 7 bases between them. The CDR3 reads CASRIEYGYTF. In nucleotides, the CDR3 is TGTGCCAGCAGGATTGAGTATGGCTACACCTTC.

CDR3 amino acids: CASSQLDQRDSYNEQFF. CDR3 bases: TGTGCCAGCAGCCAGCTAGACCAGCGGGACTCCTACAATGAGCAGTTCTTC. The chain carries TRBV3-1 (or the pseudogene TRBV3-2) and TRBJ2-1, with 7 bases aligning to TRBD2. CDR1 LGHDT and CDR2 YNNKEL come from the germline V gene (reference sequence). The length of the CDR3 is 17 residues. Germline trimming cut 3 bases from V and 0 bases from J; bases unmatched to any gene: 8.

The CDR3 DNA reads as TGTGCCAGCAGCTTTGGACTAGGGGGAGATACGCAGTATTTT. It yields the protein CASSFGLGGDTQYF. V and J are TRBV7-2 and TRBJ2-3, with a tentative D call TRBD2 (7 bases). Trimming removed 3 bases from V and 5 bases from J, with 12 bases in between. The CDR3 is made up of 14 amino acids. Per germline, CDR1 SGHTA and CDR2 FQGNSA.

This rearrangement joins TRBV6-2 or TRBV6-3 to TRBJ2-7; 12 nucleotides agree with TRBD2. This CDR3 comprises 16 residues. The germline V gene encodes CDR1 MNHEY and CDR2 SVGEGT. V lost 2 bases and J lost 0; bases outside the gene matches: 2. For the CDR3, the DNA is TGTGCCAGCAGTTACCAGGGACTAGCGGGCTCCTACGAGCAGTACTTC. This sequence encodes CASSYQGLAGSYEQYF.

This rearrangement joins TRBV7-3 to TRBJ1-1, with D possibly being TRBD1 (6 bases). Germline lookup yields CDR1 SGHTA and CDR2 FQGTGA. The germline V and J ends were trimmed by 5 bases and 4 bases, with 14 bases remaining between them. The CDR3 totals 14 residues. CDR3 loop: CASSRWEGGTEAFF. The DNA of the CDR3 is TGTGCCAGCAGCCGATGGGAAGGGGGCACTGAAGCTTTCTTT.

This clone was seen a single time. The chain has TRBV12-3 or TRBV12-4 and TRBJ2-7, with D uncertain. The CDR3 totals 12 residues. V lost 3 bases and J lost 2, with 5 bases in between. CDR3 region: CASSFIPYEQYF. In nucleotides, the CDR3 is TGTGCCAGCAGTTTCATTCCCTACGAGCAGTACTTC.

V and J are TRBV7-9 and TRBJ1-2, with D possibly being TRBD1 (6 bases). This CDR3 comprises 15 residues. Trimming removed 7 bases from V and 7 bases from J, with 22 bases in between. The V gene's germline CDR1 is SEHNR and CDR2 FQNEAQ (reference sequence). CDR3 nucleotide sequence: TGTGCCAGCACCAGAGTTATCCAACAGGGAGCTGGCTACACCTTC. Translation: CASTRVIQQGAGYTF.

This clone was counted between two and nine times. The CDR3 DNA sequence: TGTGCCATCAATGCAGCGGGAGCCGAAGATACGCAGTATTTT. This gives the protein CAINAAGAEDTQYF. This chain links TRBV10-3 with TRBJ2-3; 8 bases are shared with TRBD2. The germline V gene encodes CDR1 ENHRY and CDR2 SYGVKD. The CDR3 sequence is 14 residues long. The V and J ends lost 7 bases and 5 bases, in that order; junction bases with no gene match: 8.

This clone showed up just once. DNA of the CDR3: TGCGCCAGCAGCCAAGTGGGTGCGGGGAACACTGAAGCTTTCTTT. The encoded protein is CASSQVGAGNTEAFF. The chain joins TRBV4-3 to TRBJ1-1; no clear D. The CDR3 loop spans 15 amino acids. CDR1 and CDR2 (germline): LGHNA, YSLEER. V was pared by 1 base and J by 1 base, with 10 bases between.

This clone was detected a few times. The V call is TRBV7-2, the J call TRBJ2-4, with 9 positions matching TRBD1. Germline CDR1 is SGHTA and CDR2 is FQGNSA. The CDR3 is made up of 15 amino acids. The J segment lost 6 bases and the V segment lost 3 bases, leaving 6 bases of the junction unmatched. CDR3 DNA sequence: TGTGCCAGCAGCTTCAATCGACAGGGGGGAAACATTCAGTACTTC. Its translation is CASSFNRQGGNIQYF.

The chain links TRBV3-1 (or the pseudogene TRBV3-2) to TRBJ1-2; 9 bases match TRBD1. The V and J ends lost 4 bases and 6 bases, in that order; junction bases with no gene match: 9. This CDR3 contains 15 residues. Germline V lookup: CDR1 LGHDT, CDR2 YNNKEL (reference sequence). The CDR3 coding sequence is TGTGCCAGCAGCCCAGGACAGGGGAAGAGCGATGGCTACACCTTC. It codes for CASSPGQGKSDGYTF.

This chain connects TRBV30 to TRBJ1-4; no definite D call. V was shortened by 4 bases and J by 4 bases, with 7 bases between the two germline ends. The CDR3 extends over 12 amino acids. Germline CDR1 reads GTSNPN; CDR2 reads SVGIG (reference sequence). The CDR3 region is CAWKPINEKLFF. CDR3 bases: TGTGCCTGGAAACCTATTAATGAAAAACTGTTTTTT. The full variable domain, in which reference TRBV30 and TRBJ1-4 provide the parts outside the CDR3, is SQTIHQWPATLVQPVGSPLSLECTVEGTSNPNLYWYRQAAGRGLQLLFYSVGIGQISSEVPQNLSASRPQDRQFILSSKKLLLSDSGFYLCAWKPINEKLFFGSGTQLSVL.